Presented here are 30 T cell receptor beta chains from one specimen sequenced in a study of shared clonotypes between healthy human individuals. Sequencing was performed with immunoSEQ multiplex PCR; in TCRdb, only in-frame clones are kept and a portion is missing. The data show 2 million to 2.5 million clones, with roughly 93% seen just once and 0.39% held by the top ten. The specimen was naive CD4+ T cells from PBMCs. As to subset: CD45RA+ positively selected. The source is a man between 18 and 29 years old in good health. Some clones in this sample may be carry-over from other donors' samples.

The table lists this clone with a count of one. In nucleotides, the CDR3 is TGTGCCTGGATGGGTGGAAACACCATATATTTT. The encoded protein is CAWMGGNTIYF. The V gene is TRBV30, the J gene TRBJ1-3; unclear D gene. Between the trimmed V and J ends, which lost 4 bases and 3 bases, there was a span of 4 bases. The V gene's germline CDR1 is GTSNPN and CDR2 SVGIG (reference sequence). CDR3 size: 11 residues.

Only one count was recorded for this clone. The rearrangement joins TRBV7-2 to TRBJ2-1; TRBD2 agrees at 11 bases. Germline CDR1 reads SGHTA; CDR2 reads FQGNSA. With 5 bases clipped from V and 11 bases from J, the junction kept 14 bases outside the gene matches. The CDR3 runs 16 residues. Written as DNA, the CDR3 is TGTGCCAGCAGCGTAGGGACTAGCGGCCAACTAGGTAAGCAGTTCTTC. It is translated as CASSVGTSGQLGKQFF.

This chain uses TRBV18 with TRBJ2-3; no clear D gene. Germline V gene data show CDR1 as KGHSH and CDR2 as LQKENI. V lost 3 bases and J 4 bases, leaving 14 bases between the germline ends. This CDR3 is 15 amino acids long. This chain's CDR3 is CASSPVQTRADTQYF. The CDR3 nucleotides are TGTGCCAGCTCACCGGTTCAAACTCGCGCAGATACGCAGTATTTT.

Notes on this clone: This CDR3 is also generated by other DNA sequences in the sample. The V gene is TRBV5-1, the J gene TRBJ1-1; the D is unclear. Germline V gene sequence: CDR1 SGHRS, CDR2 YFSETQ. V lost 4 bases, J lost 0 bases, and 10 bases lay in between. The CDR3 is 14 residues long. CDR3 sequence reads: CASSLGSVNTEAFF. CDR3 nucleotides: TGCGCCAGCAGCCTCGGGAGCGTGAACACTGAAGCTTTCTTT.

The chain is built from TRBV5-1 and TRBJ2-2; 8 bases are a match to TRBD2. Losses at the gene ends were 4 bases for V and 2 bases for J; bases not matched to a gene: 16. Germline V gives CDR1 SGHRS, CDR2 YFSETQ. CDR3 length: 19 residues. CDR3 protein: CASSRSAGGDGFNTGELFF. CDR3 DNA sequence: TGCGCCAGCAGCCGATCTGCGGGGGGCGATGGGTTCAACACCGGGGAGCTGTTTTTT. Variable domain in full (rest from reference TRBV5-1 and TRBJ2-2): KAGVTQTPRYLIKTRGQQVTLSCSPISGHRSVSWYQQTPGQGLQFLFEYFSETQRNKGNFPGRFSGRQFSNSRSEMNVSTLELGDSALYLCASSRSAGGDGFNTGELFFGEGSRLTVL.

This clone came up once. The chain recombines TRBV2 with TRBJ1-5; D unresolved. The CDR3 contains 13 residues. The V gene's germline CDR1 is SNHLY and CDR2 FYNNEI. Trimming cost V 6 bases and J 9 bases, with 15 bases left between them. CDR3 DNA sequence: TGTGCCAGCAGCCTGGCCGGAGACGGGCCCCAGCATTTT. The encoded protein is CASSLAGDGPQHF.

The genes are TRBV4-1 and TRBJ1-4; 8 bases align to TRBD1. Germline values: CDR1 MGHRA, CDR2 YSYEKL. This CDR3 comprises 19 residues. Trimming cost V 3 bases and J 3 bases; bases outside gene matches: 15. The CDR3 region is CASSHHPRTGRKANEKLFF. The CDR3 DNA sequence: TGCGCCAGCAGCCATCACCCTAGGACAGGGAGAAAGGCTAATGAAAAACTGTTTTTT.

The rearrangement joins TRBV5-1 to TRBJ1-1; 9 bases map to TRBD1. This CDR3 contains 16 residues. With V trimmed by 0 bases and J by 5 bases, 8 bases remained unmatched. Germline-derived CDR1 and CDR2 are SGHRS and YFSETQ. CDR3 loop: CASSLAGTGIGTEAFF. The CDR3 bases are TGCGCCAGCAGCTTGGCCGGGACAGGGATTGGAACTGAAGCTTTCTTT.

This chain links TRBV28 with TRBJ2-2; TRBD1 agrees at 9 bases. Trimming cost V 7 bases and J 1 base; bases outside gene matches: 7. Germline assignment: CDR1 MDHEN and CDR2 SYDVKM. This CDR3 is 16 amino acids long. The CDR3 nucleotides are TGTGCCAGCAACCAATGGACAGGGGAGAACACCGGGGAGCTGTTTTTT. It specifies CASNQWTGENTGELFF.

The V gene is TRBV7-2, the J gene TRBJ1-4; D is possibly TRBD1 (5 bases). CDR3 size: 16 residues. Trimming took 3 bases from V and 0 from J, leaving 11 bases between them. From germline, CDR1 is SGHTA and CDR2 FQGNSA. The DNA for the CDR3 is TGTGCCAGCAGCTTCCGCCCAGGGCCAACTAATGAAAAACTGTTTTTT. Translation: CASSFRPGPTNEKLFF.

The genes are TRBV5-4 and TRBJ2-7; 8 nucleotides line up with TRBD2. From germline, CDR1 is SGHNT and CDR2 YYREEE (reference sequence). The CDR3 runs 15 residues. J lost 0 bases, V lost 3 bases, and 5 bases had no gene match. DNA for the CDR3: TGTGCCAGCAGCTCCCCCGCGGGAGGCTCCTACGAGCAGTACTTC. It is translated as CASSSPAGGSYEQYF.

The CDR3 spells CASSSQRNQPQHF. CDR3 DNA sequence: TGTGCCAGCAGTTCCCAGAGAAATCAGCCCCAGCATTTT. V gene TRBV27 combines with J gene TRBJ1-5; no firm D call. The V gene lost 4 bases and the J gene lost 4 bases, with 8 bases spanning the gap. Per germline, CDR1 MNHEY and CDR2 SMNVEV (reference sequence). CDR3 length equals 13 residues.

The rearrangement uses TRBV18 and TRBJ2-4; D could derive from TRBD1 or TRBD2 (6 bases each). The length of the CDR3 is 13 residues. V was clipped by 8 bases and J by 5 bases, with 13 bases between them. Germline V gene sequence: CDR1 KGHSH, CDR2 LQKENI. CDR3 loop: CASEGGPQNIQYF. CDR3 bases: TGTGCCAGCGAGGGGGGCCCCCAAAACATTCAGTACTTC.

The rearrangement uses TRBV7-7 and TRBJ2-1; no clear D gene. Germline values: CDR1 SSHAT, CDR2 FNYEAQ (reference sequence). This CDR3 spans 15 amino acids. V was pared by 1 base and J by 10 bases, with 17 bases between. CDR3 in amino acids: CASSLGGPTMGEQFF. Written as DNA, the CDR3 is TGTGCCAGCAGCTTAGGCGGACCGACCATGGGGGAGCAGTTCTTC.

The V and J genes are TRBV7-2 and TRBJ2-2, with no clear D. Per the germline V gene, CDR1 is SGHTA and CDR2 is FQGNSA. The length of the CDR3 is 15 residues. Trimming stripped 5 bases from V and 6 bases from J, with 16 bases between. CDR3 in amino acids: CASSHQTLPPGELFF. CDR3 coding DNA: TGTGCCAGCAGCCACCAAACACTACCTCCCGGGGAGCTGTTTTTT.

This clone appeared once. CDR3 loop: CASSEFSGQGFQETQYF. The CDR3 DNA reads as TGCGCCAGCAGTGAGTTTTCGGGACAAGGATTCCAAGAGACCCAGTACTTC. The rearrangement links TRBV10-1 to TRBJ2-5, with D perhaps TRBD1 (6 bases). The CDR3 spans 17 residues. Trimming left V 1 base short and J 1 base short, with 16 bases between. The germline V gene has CDR1 WNHNN and CDR2 SYGVQD (reference sequence).

The rearrangement links TRBV11-2 to TRBJ2-2; 8 bases align to TRBD1. The CDR3 runs to 16 residues. The ends lost 3 bases at V and 4 bases at J; junction bases unmatched: 7. The germline V gene has CDR1 SGHAT and CDR2 FQNNGV. The CDR3 region is CASSFWLGQGTGELFF. Here the CDR3 DNA reads TGTGCCAGCAGCTTTTGGTTAGGACAGGGCACCGGGGAGCTGTTTTTT.

The CDR3 is CASRQGPATNEKLFF. In DNA, the CDR3 is TGTGCCAGCCGGCAGGGGCCCGCAACTAATGAAAAACTGTTTTTT. The chain couples TRBV28 to TRBJ1-4; D is possibly TRBD1 (6 bases). Trimming took off 8 bases at V and 0 bases at J, with 13 bases between the two ends. Germline V CDR1 and CDR2: MDHEN, SYDVKM. There are 15 residues in the CDR3.

The chain recombines TRBV4-1 with TRBJ2-7, with TRBD2 matching over 8 bases. Germline V gene lookup returns CDR1 MGHRA and CDR2 YSYEKL. The CDR3 sequence is 15 residues long. The trim removed 1 base at V and 1 base at J, leaving 3 bases unmatched. The CDR3 spells CASSQAGGPSYEQYF. The CDR3 DNA sequence: TGCGCCAGCAGCCAAGCGGGAGGGCCGTCCTACGAGCAGTACTTC.

The rearrangement joins TRBV27 to TRBJ2-2; D is uncertain. V was cut by 2 bases and J by 6 bases, with 10 bases left in between. The germline CDR1 and CDR2 sequences are MNHEY and SMNVEV (reference sequence). The CDR3 consists of 14 residues. CDR3 residues: CASSLLTLSGELFF. CDR3 sequence (DNA): TGTGCCAGCAGTTTACTCACCCTGTCCGGGGAGCTGTTTTTT.

V usage is TRBV5-5 and J usage is TRBJ2-2; D is possibly TRBD2 (6 bases). Looked up from germline, CDR1 is SGHKS and CDR2 is YYEKEE (reference sequence). The V gene lost 5 bases and the J gene lost 2 bases, with 13 bases spanning the gap. CDR3 length equals 15 residues. The CDR3 loop is CASRRRGTNTGELFF. CDR3 coding DNA: TGTGCCAGCAGGAGGCGGGGAACAAACACCGGGGAGCTGTTTTTT.

In this sample, this clone turned up once. This CDR3 is also generated by other DNA sequences in the sample. The DNA for the CDR3 is TGCGCCAGCAGCCAACTAACGGGACTCTACGGCTACACCTTC. As protein: CASSQLTGLYGYTF. The chain couples TRBV4-1 to TRBJ1-2; D is perhaps TRBD1 (5 bases). Trimming shortened V by 2 bases and J by 8 bases, and 15 bases separated the two germline ends. The CDR3 sequence is 14 residues long. CDR1 and CDR2 (germline): MGHRA, YSYEKL.

This clone was found once. The V gene is TRBV19, the J gene TRBJ2-2, with 7 bases matching TRBD2. V dropped 3 bases and J dropped 0; count of bases not matched to a gene: 7. In germline, CDR1 is LNHDA, CDR2 SQIVND (reference sequence). The CDR3 sequence is 17 residues long. The CDR3 DNA is TGTGCCAGTAGTATTTTTCCGACTAGCCCGAACACCGGGGAGCTGTTTTTT. Residues: CASSIFPTSPNTGELFF.

The count of this clone is one. This rearrangement joins TRBV25-1 to TRBJ2-1; TRBD1 aligns across 9 bases. J was trimmed by 3 bases and V by 1 base; bases with no gene match: 7. Looked up from germline, CDR1 is MGHDK and CDR2 is SYGVNS. This CDR3 region has 17 residues. CDR3 in DNA: TGTGCCAGCAGTGAATTGGTACCGGGACAGGGCTACAATGAGCAGTTCTTC. Its protein product is CASSELVPGQGYNEQFF.

The chain is built from TRBV5-1 and TRBJ2-1; 14 bases map to TRBD2. Germline loops: CDR1 SGHRS, CDR2 YFSETQ. There are 16 residues in the CDR3. V was pared by 3 bases and J by 8 bases, with 7 bases of the junction left unmatched. CDR3 DNA sequence: TGCGCCAGCAGCTCGGGGACTAGCGGGAGTGGAGATGAGCAGTTCTTC. Amino acids: CASSSGTSGSGDEQFF.

The V and J genes are TRBV5-4 and TRBJ1-1; 10 nucleotides agree with TRBD1. V lost 7 bases, J lost 1 base, and 7 bases stayed unmatched. Per the germline V gene, CDR1 is SGHNT and CDR2 is YYREEE (reference sequence). The CDR3 runs 15 residues. The CDR3 here is CASRDRGTTNTEAFF. CDR3 nucleotides: TGTGCCAGCCGGGACAGGGGTACTACGAACACTGAAGCTTTCTTT.

The gene calls are TRBV5-7 and TRBJ2-2; TRBD1 matches at 9 bases. TRBV5-7 is classed as an ORF, of uncertain function. The CDR3 runs 16 residues. J gave up 7 bases and V 6 bases, and 13 bases lay outside the gene matches. CDR3 sequence reads: CASTLAGTGWVGELFF. The CDR3 coding sequence is TGTGCCAGCACCCTGGCCGGGACAGGGTGGGTCGGGGAGCTGTTTTTT.

The rearrangement joins TRBV5-1 to TRBJ1-1, with 11 bases lining up with TRBD1. CDR1 is SGHRS and CDR2 is YFSETQ in the germline V gene. The CDR3 totals 17 residues. Trimming cost V 4 bases and J 1 base; bases outside gene matches: 9. In DNA form, the CDR3 reads TGCGCCAGCAGCAGGCCGGGACAGGGGGTAACGAACACTGAAGCTTTCTTT. This codes for CASSRPGQGVTNTEAFF.

Comments on this clone: Compared with germline, one end of the junction differs, possibly owing to a read error. The V call is TRBV5-4, the J call TRBJ2-6; TRBD1 is a possible D gene (5 bases). The CDR3 covers 15 residues. The germline gives CDR1 SGHNT, CDR2 YYREEE (reference sequence). CDR3 sequence: CASSLGQPGANVLTF. The CDR3 DNA reads TGTGCCAGCAGTTTGGGGCAACCTGGGGCCAACGTCCTGACTTTC.

As for this clone: This specimen includes other DNA sequences encoding the same CDR3. V usage is TRBV15 and J usage is TRBJ2-7; D is perhaps TRBD2 (6 bases). Germline V lookup: CDR1 LNHNV, CDR2 YYDKDF (reference sequence). The V gene lost 1 base and the J gene lost 4 bases, with 11 bases spanning the gap. The CDR3 spans 14 residues. CDR3 DNA sequence: TGTGCCACCAGCAGAGGGGGACTGGGGTACGAGCAGTACTTC. Residues: CATSRGGLGYEQYF.